This T cell receptor (beta chain) was captured by sequencing in a study of PD-1 blockade in classical Hodgkin lymphoma. Study background: Each patient was given nivolumab 3 mg/kg through a vein every 2 weeks.

The protocol was immunoSEQ multiplex PCR, while the TCRdb copy is restricted to in-frame clones and leaves out a portion. The sample includes tens of thousands of clones, around 90% of them seen just once. The CDR3 runs 15 residues. V lost 5 bases and J lost 9, with 19 bases in between. Germline V CDR1 and CDR2: SNHLY, FYNNEI. Relapses following autologous stem cell transplantation were seen in all patients, with brentuximab vedotin exposure varying. Complete response, partial response or progressive disease constituted the best responses recorded. The clonotype was recovered from a human donor with classical Hodgkin lymphoma. The sample in question was peripheral blood mononuclear cells (PBMCs), obtained before the second cycle of nivolumab. V and J are TRBV2 and TRBJ2-2; no firm D call. The CDR3: CASSYNASRYRELFF. In DNA, the CDR3 is TGTGCCAGCAGTTACAACGCGTCGCGGTATAGGGAGCTGTTTTTT.